This T cell receptor (beta chain) came from a study of T cell repertoires in aging, cancer and after chemotherapy (dated by TCRdb to the late 2010s). With respect to the entire study: Donors were distributed across six age groups ranging from 30 or younger to 70 or older, with at least three individuals included per group. In the solid tumor group, the paired samples taken before and after chemotherapy came from brain tumor (glioblastoma) patients given temozolomide-based therapy. The complete dataset included approximately 10 million TCR reads. Peripheral blood TCR beta repertoires from healthy donors and cancer patients were profiled to examine immunoaging and T cell reconstitution after chemotherapy. The cohort comprised 200 to 250 cancer patients, 94 with hematological and 124 with solid cancers, plus 95 healthy donors as a reference group.

Results the study describes overall, beyond this receptor: Compared with age-matched healthy donors, untreated patients with hematological or solid cancers had significantly lower TCR diversity and higher clonality in blood. In healthy donors, the decline in TCR diversity with age was mainly explained by loss of richness, whereas in cancer patients loss of evenness was also found to contribute. In both cancer cohorts, the median generation probability rose over the chemotherapy interval, which suggests that the repertoire was reconstituted through rebound thymic output. The authors noted that the repertoire data do not allow conclusions about immunological memory after chemotherapy.

This clonotype is categorized as large (0.1 to 1%). Its antigen is still unknown. Base qualities were left out, and no much larger clone turns up one base away. Multiplex touch-down PCR with a mixed TRB-A/B primer pool was used to amplify rearranged TRB sequences covering the V, D and J segments. Illumina adapters and sample indices were added to the amplicons in two consecutive PCR reactions performed with Phusion HS II polymerase. After gel purification with the NucleoSpin Gel and PCR Clean-up kit, the amplicons were checked using Qubit and an Agilent 2100 Bioanalyzer. Sequencing of libraries was carried out on an Illumina MiSeq in 600-cycle, single-indexed, paired-end runs. From the authors' description of their analysis: Processing of the TRB sequences was carried out with MiXCR versions 2.12 and 3.0.5. Each unique CDR3 nucleotide sequence was counted as one clone, and only productive sequences with at least two reads were retained. Repertoire metrics included Shannon diversity, evenness, clonality (one minus evenness), and alpha-parameterized diversity profiles from alpha 0 to 5. The IGoR algorithm was used to compute generation probabilities of clones in paired pre- and post-chemotherapy samples. The public reads were reprocessed in TCRdb via fastp at Q25 and MiXCR, keeping in-frame beta chains. Records with the same CDR3 protein are collapsed into one entry carrying the most frequent genes and DNA. Clone size and V and J calls follow TCRdb, not the original study. The sample contains some 1,600 distinct CDR3 sequences, 20% to 30% of them found a single time. The ten largest clones take up over 9.5% of the sample.

V is reduced by 6 bases and J by 3 bases, leaving a spacing of 11 bases between them. The CDR3 runs 13 residues from the cysteine to the phenylalanine. Just CDR3 DNA is preserved here, 39 bases in frame from base 1. CDR1 MNHEY and CDR2 SVGAGI were looked up in the germline V gene. Instead of sorted cells or RNA, genomic DNA extracted from peripheral blood served as the source for amplifying TCR beta rearrangements. Here the chain combines TRBV6-5 and TRBJ2-5, and the D gene may be TRBD2, 6 bases matching. This clonotype was sampled from a human donor with a solid tumor. The material sequenced was blood. CDR3 region: CASRSTSKETQYF. The nucleotide sequence is TGTGCCAGCAGGTCGACTAGTAAAGAGACCCAGTACTTC.